The T cell receptor beta chain described here comes from a study of blood T cell repertoires in COVID-19. Study details: Acute-phase and convalescent COVID-19 samples originated in the United States, Italy and Spain. PBMCs, B-cell-depleted T cells, or T cells were the source of the cDNA or gDNA that made up the material.

CDR3 length: 13 amino acids. V was trimmed by 0 bases and J by 3 bases, leaving 5 bases between them. Germline V gives CDR1 SGDLS, CDR2 YYNGEE. In the original analysis: Researchers report that nucleated cell counts were estimated from reference gene primer amplification. Sequenced by immunoSEQ multiplex PCR; TCRdb stores in-frame clones only, minus some. V and J calls and clone size are as listed in that table; D and trimming were resolved from the DNA. The table includes around 450,000 clones, about nine tenths detected once. Enrolled through a virtual design, the participants were between roughly 18 and 89 years of age and came from about two dozen US areas.

The material sequenced was PBMCs or T cells enriched from blood (not recorded which). The genes are TRBV9 and TRBJ2-3; D call uncertain. This TCR was recovered from a woman under 30 who had recovered from COVID-19. The CDR3 sequence is CASSVGYTDTQYF. CDR3 coding DNA: TGTGCCAGCAGCGTAGGCTATACAGATACGCAGTATTTT.